Listed here is a single TCR beta chain. Method: immunoSEQ multiplex PCR; TCRdb's copy keeps in-frame clones and lacks some. The sample carries around 100,000 clones, nearly 90% recorded once. The source of the sample is a study of OX40 agonist ivuxolimab in advanced cancers. This TCR derives from an adult with an advanced solid tumor such as melanoma, head and neck, liver or kidney cancer. The source material was CD4+ or CD8+ T cells sorted from blood, sampled in a trial of the OX40 agonist ivuxolimab.

This CDR3 is CASNDNGGFEKLFF. The CDR3 region has the DNA TGTGCCAGCAACGACAACGGGGGATTTGAAAAACTGTTTTTT. The chain joins TRBV6-1 to TRBJ1-4; weak D call: TRBD1 (5 bases). The CDR3 is made up of 14 amino acids. Germline CDR1 MNHNS, CDR2 SASEGT. V lost 7 bases to trimming and J lost 7 bases, with 16 bases between them.